This is a list of T cell receptor beta chains from one sample in a study of T cell responses to AZD1222 COVID-19 vaccine. TCRdb keeps only in-frame clones here, not all; method: immunoSEQ multiplex PCR. Altogether 85,000 to 130,000 clones are present, roughly nine tenths being singletons, with the ten largest covering approximately 15%. Sequences were derived from peripheral blood, sampled on day 0 of AZD1222 vaccination. All receptors derive from an adult in good health. Both conserved end residues are part of each CDR3. Fields, in order: J gene, V gene, CDR3 protein.

J: TRBJ2-3
V: TRBV15
CDR3: CATSRGDRVTGTQYF

J: TRBJ2-7
V: TRBV10-3
CDR3: CAIRKNLQARGVKQYF

J: TRBJ2-3
V: TRBV5-1
CDR3: CASSLAAQGTTDTQYF

J: TRBJ1-4
V: TRBV30
CDR3: CAWGDGAGEKLFF

J: TRBJ2-1
V: TRBV3-1/TRBV3-2
CDR3: CASSQGFAGGYNEQFF

J: TRBJ2-1
V: TRBV6-6
CDR3: CASSDGLSRVQFF

J: TRBJ1-2
V: TRBV18
CDR3: CASSPNSHYGYTF

J: TRBJ1-6
V: TRBV6-1
CDR3: CASSEGYRPNSPLHF

J: TRBJ1-2
V: TRBV29-1
CDR3: CSVDQGNYGYTF

J: TRBJ1-5
V: TRBV27
CDR3: CASSLVYGHQPQHF

J: TRBJ2-1
V: TRBV9
CDR3: CASSRDTSIYEQFF

J: TRBJ1-4
V: TRBV9
CDR3: CASSVNLGIDEKLFF

J: TRBJ2-7
V: TRBV3-1/TRBV3-2
CDR3: CASSLGQHYEQYF

J: TRBJ1-1
V: TRBV19
CDR3: CASSIVGGGTEAFF

J: TRBJ2-2
V: TRBV2
CDR3: CASRLAGAYTGELFF

J: TRBJ1-2
V: TRBV18
CDR3: CASSPTTGTQYEGYTF

J: TRBJ1-5
V: TRBV10-3
CDR3: CAIRGQDANQPQHF

J: TRBJ2-3
V: TRBV10-3
CDR3: CAISESTDTQYF

J: TRBJ2-2
V: TRBV24-1
CDR3: CATSANPGTGSDGELFF

J: TRBJ1-5
V: TRBV18
CDR3: CASSHGQGAFGGQPQHF

J: TRBJ1-2
V: TRBV27
CDR3: CASSTGSLNYGYTF

J: TRBJ1-1
V: TRBV20-1
CDR3: CSASASGGRRNEAFF

J: TRBJ1-6
V: TRBV27
CDR3: CASSARQGAGSPLHF

J: TRBJ2-1
V: TRBV21-1
CDR3: CASSTRGRARGWWAGTQFF

J: TRBJ2-5
V: TRBV27
CDR3: CASSFGRSQGGTQYF

J: TRBJ2-1
V: TRBV6-1
CDR3: CASSEAQGGAYGEQFF

J: TRBJ1-1
V: TRBV7-9
CDR3: CASSRPEGMNTEAFF

J: TRBJ1-6
V: TRBV27
CDR3: CASSLRIRDRGNSPLHF

J: TRBJ1-2
V: TRBV2
CDR3: CASSEQTNYGYTF

J: TRBJ1-1
V: TRBV5-1
CDR3: CASSLDTRGTEAFF

J: TRBJ2-1
V: TRBV29-1
CDR3: CSVVLYNEQFF

J: TRBJ2-7
V: TRBV28
CDR3: CASQGMGGLLEQYF

J: TRBJ1-1
V: TRBV6-6
CDR3: CASSYVTVNTEAFF

J: TRBJ1-2
V: TRBV14
CDR3: CASSPGAGVNYGYTF

J: TRBJ2-5
V: TRBV19
CDR3: CASRGGQEETQYF